This paragraph reports one T cell receptor (beta chain). These data belong to a study of shared T cell receptors in the human thymus. The germline CDR1 and CDR2 sequences are MDHEN and SYDVKM. Trimming cost V 5 bases and J 2 bases, with 13 bases left between them. The length of the CDR3 is 14 residues. Data came from immunoSEQ multiplex PCR; TCRdb stores just in-frame clones and leaves some out. The sample yields over 650,000 clones, around 87% seen once. These data were also reused for a study on human thymus T cells. From that paper: Samples came from healthy Finnish infants during open corrective cardiac surgery. Thymic samples were excised during corrective heart operations. Thymic and blood repertoires appeared to show biased V and J gene usage. Related research described thymic repertoires that were highly overlapping among unrelated individuals.

The specimen sequenced was thymocytes. The receptor was derived from a boy under three years old with a congenital heart defect. The V gene is TRBV28, the J gene TRBJ2-7; no clear D gene. The CDR3 region is CASSRPEAPYEQYF. The CDR3 DNA is TGTGCCAGCAGTCGCCCCGAGGCCCCCTACGAGCAGTACTTC.